These T cell receptor beta chains were read from a single sample in a study of cytomegalovirus exposure and HLA in healthy donors. TCRdb keeps only in-frame clones here, not all; method: immunoSEQ multiplex PCR. The sample records more than 100,000 clones, less than 90% being singletons. Source material: PBMCs. Source of these receptors: a man aged 35-49 years in good health and CMV-seronegative. The CDR3 runs from the conserved cysteine through the conserved F or W. Only some rows state a clone size, as once, few, many or a class for expanded clones.

.	TRBV19	TRBJ1-5	CASSSGQGLYSNQPQHF
.	TRBV7-6	TRBJ2-3	CASSLRGLQGTDTQYF
.	TRBV6-5	TRBJ2-1	CASSYSGDYIINEQFF
.	TRBV18	TRBJ2-7	CASSLGRAALSYEQYF
few	TRBV5-1	TRBJ1-1	CASSSHGNTEAFF
few	TRBV7-9	TRBJ2-7	CASSPAAGARPYEQYF
.	TRBV7-9	TRBJ1-1	CASSFFVNTEAFF
once	TRBV7-2	TRBJ1-1	CASSLGQGDEAFF
.	TRBV14	TRBJ2-3	CASSRDYYDTQYF
.	TRBV27	TRBJ2-7	CASGVRAGGYEQYF
.	TRBV11-2	TRBJ2-3	CASNRRGLAADTQYF
.	TRBV7-2	TRBJ2-3	CASSSVSTDTQYF
.	TRBV5-1	TRBJ2-1	CASSLRQTEDEQFF
once	TRBV7-2	TRBJ1-1	CASSVRVTTPANTEAFF
.	TRBV7-2	TRBJ2-7	CASSSRTVGHPYEQYF
.	TRBV2	TRBJ1-2	CASSEGGNYGYTF
.	TRBV6-6	TRBJ1-5	CASSLPGYQPQHF
.	TRBV5-5	TRBJ1-1	CASSLVGGVTEAFF
once	TRBV2	TRBJ1-4	CASSEGLGQVALEKLFF
.	TRBV7-3	TRBJ2-5	CASSLSAPGTSGRRQETQYF
.	TRBV28	TRBJ2-7	CASSIRQGSYEQYF
.	TRBV18	TRBJ2-5	CASSRDTQETQYF
.	TRBV6-6	TRBJ2-1	CASSHGTLINEQFF
.	TRBV9	TRBJ2-5	CASSEGGKTQYF
.	TRBV27	TRBJ2-7	CASSYRGRVYEQYF
.	TRBV14	TRBJ2-3	CASSQGTGGGSDTQYF
.	TRBV4-3	TRBJ2-3	CASSPLGGSGDTQYF
.	TRBV27	TRBJ1-1	CASKGDRGKRAEAFF
.	TRBV2	TRBJ1-3	CASSEGSGGDTIYF
.	TRBV5-8	TRBJ2-7	CASSTGQGYEQYF
.	TRBV19	TRBJ1-3	CATRTGSGNTIYF
.	TRBV5-1	TRBJ1-6	CASSLGSDSGSPLHF
.	TRBV5-1	TRBJ2-5	CASSRRTSGGARGETQYF
.	TRBV9	TRBJ2-7	CASSGSGGAGEQYF
.	TRBV7-2	TRBJ1-2	CASSGSHRGYTF
.	TRBV19	TRBJ2-3	CASNIGSGFADTQYF
.	TRBV6-1	TRBJ2-7	CASSEVSSYEQYF
.	TRBV30	.	CAWRPRLAGPYEQYF